This T cell receptor beta chain was sequenced in a study of T-cell memory formation after mild COVID-19. Study-level findings and limits: Contracting CD4+ clones sat mainly in CM and EM; CD8+ in EMRA. Proof of SARS-CoV-2 specificity was absent for the second-wave clones that crested on day 37.

Germline V CDR1 and CDR2: LGHDT, YNNKEL (reference sequence). V dropped 0 bases and J dropped 7; count of bases not matched to a gene: 9. This CDR3 has 16 amino acids. In this sample, this clonotype turned up a few times. Its specificity is not known. The 5'RACE method, run with constant-segment primers, produced TCR alpha and TCR beta cDNA libraries (carrying sample barcodes and UMIs). Each CDR3 protein is one row after TCRdb ran MiXCR on the 5' RACE reads. Among 430,000 or so distinct CDR3 sequences, around a quarter were seen once, and the ten largest hold around an eighth. This rearrangement joins TRBV3-1 to TRBJ2-7; 10 bases map to TRBD2. Specimen: PBMCs or a T cell subset sorted from them (not recorded which). This clonotype was sampled from an adult woman who had mild COVID-19 (a few samples of this study predate the infection). Cell type and time point are not known. This CDR3 is CASSQEWSGRALEQYF. Written as DNA, the CDR3 is TGTGCCAGCAGCCAAGAGTGGAGCGGGAGGGCCCTGGAGCAGTACTTC.